The TCR beta chain under discussion was sequenced for a study of T cell changes during pregnancy in multiple sclerosis. Produced via immunoSEQ multiplex PCR; TCRdb's table is partial and in-frame only. The sample yields roughly 29,000 clones, about 89% seen once. There are 14 residues in the CDR3. Germline CDR1 is SGHDT and CDR2 is YYEEEE. V shed 3 bases and J shed 1 base, with 9 bases lying between them. The starting material was CD8+ T cells from peripheral blood mononuclear cells, obtained before pregnancy. The rearrangement links TRBV5-6 to TRBJ2-3; a weak D match, TRBD2 (6 bases). This clonotype was sampled from a female donor with multiple sclerosis, enrolled in a pregnancy study. Here the CDR3 DNA reads TGTGCCAGCAGCTGGGACTCTGGCACAGATACGCAGTATTTT. Protein product: CASSWDSGTDTQYF.